The 26 T cell receptor beta chains given below trace back to one sample, sequenced in a study of blood T cell repertoires in COVID-19. The table came from immunoSEQ multiplex PCR; TCRdb's copy has only in-frame clones and leaves some out. The sample has over 200,000 clones, 81% seen once. The source material was PBMCs or T cells enriched from blood (not recorded which). These receptors originate from a woman in her forties or fifties with acute COVID-19.

The table lists this clone with many counts. The rearrangement joins TRBV24-1 to TRBJ2-2; TRBD1 matches at 9 bases. CDR1 and CDR2 (germline): KGHDR, SFDVKD. Trimming at V came to 4 bases and at J to 5 bases, leaving 7 bases not matched to a gene. The CDR3 covers 16 residues. The CDR3 DNA reads as TGTGCCACCAGTGAAACCGGGACAGGGAGGACCGGGGAGCTGTTTTTT. Its translation is CATSETGTGRTGELFF.

V usage is TRBV28 and J usage is TRBJ1-2, with D uncertain. Germline loops: CDR1 MDHEN, CDR2 SYDVKM. CDR3 size: 15 residues. V dropped 1 base and J dropped 2 bases, with 11 bases sitting between them. CDR3 in DNA: TGTGCCAGCAGTTTATTGGCAGTCCCCAACTATGGCTACACCTTC. It encodes CASSLLAVPNYGYTF.

The chain combines TRBV5-4 with TRBJ2-7; the match to TRBD2 covers 13 bases. This CDR3 region has 16 residues. Trimming took 4 bases from V and 3 from J; bases not matched to a gene: 7. CDR1 and CDR2 from the germline V gene are SGHNT and YYREEE (reference sequence). The CDR3 coding sequence is TGTGCCAGCAGCCCTTCAGGGACTAGCGGGATCTACGAGCAGTACTTC. Translating gives CASSPSGTSGIYEQYF. The complete variable domain, with remaining parts taken from reference TRBV5-4 and TRBJ2-7, reads ETGVTQSPTHLIKTRGQQVTLRCSSQSGHNTVSWYQQALGQGPQFIFQYYREEENGRGNFPPRFSGLQFPNYSSELNVNALELDDSALYLCASSPSGTSGIYEQYFGPGTRLTVT.

CDR3: CASSLARHKETQYF. The DNA of the CDR3 is TGTGCCAGCAGCTTAGCGAGGCACAAAGAGACCCAGTACTTC. The V call is TRBV7-2, the J call TRBJ2-5, with D unresolved. CDR3 length: 14 residues. Between the trimmed V and J ends, which lost 0 bases and 3 bases, there was a span of 8 bases. Germline CDR1 is SGHTA and CDR2 is FQGNSA.

This chain connects TRBV6-2 or TRBV6-3 to TRBJ2-7, with 7 positions matching TRBD1. Germline CDR1 MNHEY, CDR2 SVGEGT. The V segment lost 5 bases and the J segment 2 bases; nucleotides outside the gene matches: 9. This CDR3 has 15 amino acids. Here the CDR3 reads CASSDPGTATYEQYF. The DNA for the CDR3 is TGTGCCAGCAGTGACCCCGGGACAGCAACCTACGAGCAGTACTTC.

The genes are TRBV18 and TRBJ1-2; the match to TRBD1 covers 7 bases. This CDR3 comprises 13 residues. Germline CDR1 KGHSH, CDR2 LQKENI. The ends lost 6 bases at V and 2 bases at J; junction bases unmatched: 3. CDR3 sequence (DNA): TGTGCCAGCTCCCAGGGACAGAACTATGGCTACACCTTC. Translating gives CASSQGQNYGYTF.

This clone was detected a few times. The chain carries TRBV2 and TRBJ2-7, with 10 bases aligning to TRBD2. CDR3 length equals 16 residues. With V trimmed by 8 bases and J by 3 bases, 13 bases remained unmatched. CDR1 and CDR2 from the germline V gene are SNHLY and FYNNEI. The CDR3 nucleotides read TGTGCCAGCGTAAGGGTCGCTAGCGGGGGTATCTACGAGCAGTACTTC. Translated, it gives CASVRVASGGIYEQYF.

This clone was seen only once. The V gene is TRBV7-9, the J gene TRBJ2-2, with 10 bases fitting TRBD2. Germline V CDR1 and CDR2: SEHNR, FQNEAQ (reference sequence). There are 18 residues in the CDR3. Trimming took 5 bases from V and 7 from J; bases not matched to a gene: 16. The CDR3 protein is CASSLGLAVEWWIGELFF. DNA of the CDR3: TGTGCCAGCAGCCTCGGACTAGCGGTCGAATGGTGGATCGGGGAGCTGTTTTTT.

The genes are TRBV7-2 and TRBJ2-1, with 9 bases that match TRBD2. Germline values: CDR1 SGHTA, CDR2 FQGNSA. The CDR3 spans 17 residues. The ends lost 6 bases at V and 5 bases at J; junction bases unmatched: 14. CDR3 amino acids: CASRGTLAGRGHNEQFF. The CDR3 region has the DNA TGTGCCAGCAGAGGAACCCTAGCGGGGAGGGGTCACAATGAGCAGTTCTTC.

The table lists this clone with a count of one. The chain joins TRBV3-1 (or the pseudogene TRBV3-2) to TRBJ2-1; 7 bases map to TRBD2. The CDR3 sequence is 16 residues long. The junction had 11 bases not matched to a gene; V was cut back by 5 bases and J by 4 bases. Per germline, CDR1 LGHDT and CDR2 YNNKEL (reference sequence). The CDR3 region is CASSRITGGSYNEQFF. DNA for the CDR3: TGTGCCAGCAGCAGAATCACGGGAGGTTCGTACAATGAGCAGTTCTTC.

The chain has TRBV9 and TRBJ2-2; possibly TRBD2 for D (5 bases). Trimming shortened V by 0 bases and J by 4 bases, and 10 bases separated the two germline ends. The CDR3 is 15 amino acids. Germline lookup yields CDR1 SGDLS and CDR2 YYNGEE. The CDR3: CASSVGPEGTGELFF. In nucleotides, the CDR3 is TGTGCCAGCAGCGTAGGGCCCGAGGGCACCGGGGAGCTGTTTTTT.

This clone was observed a single time. This chain connects TRBV5-4 to TRBJ1-6; TRBD1 is a possible D gene (6 bases). CDR3 size: 15 residues. Germline V gene lookup returns CDR1 SGHNT and CDR2 YYREEE (reference sequence). V was cut by 4 bases and J by 8 bases, with 16 bases left in between. The CDR3 DNA reads TGTGCCAGCAGCCTTACCGGACAGACCCATTCACCCCTCCACTTT. Its translation: CASSLTGQTHSPLHF.

The genes are TRBV9 and TRBJ1-6, with TRBD1 as a possible D gene (6 bases). The germline V and J ends were trimmed by 5 bases and 8 bases, with 17 bases remaining between them. CDR1 and CDR2 from the germline V gene are SGDLS and YYNGEE. This CDR3 spans 15 amino acids. The CDR3 nucleotides read TGTGCCAGCAGGGGAGGGGGAGCCTCGGATTCACCCCTCCACTTT. Encoded protein: CASRGGGASDSPLHF.

The rearrangement joins TRBV6-5 to TRBJ2-7; 9 bases agree with TRBD2. Germline CDR1 and CDR2: MNHEY and SVGAGI. The CDR3 has 16 residues. The V and J ends lost 0 bases and 7 bases, in that order; junction bases with no gene match: 10. CDR3 amino acids: CASSYSSSGGRREQYF. As DNA, the CDR3 is TGTGCCAGCAGTTACTCGAGTAGCGGGGGTCGTCGGGAGCAGTACTTC.

This chain connects TRBV19 to TRBJ1-5, with D hard to call. V gave up 0 bases and J gave up 6 bases, with 6 bases separating them. Germline values: CDR1 LNHDA, CDR2 SQIVND (reference sequence). The CDR3 covers 13 residues. The chain's CDR3 is CASSIEGVQPQHF. CDR3 coding DNA: TGTGCCAGTAGTATAGAGGGCGTTCAGCCCCAGCATTTT.

V and J are TRBV7-2 and TRBJ1-5; D remains unclear. This CDR3 contains 14 residues. The germline gives CDR1 SGHTA, CDR2 FQGNSA. V lost 4 bases and J lost 2, with 9 bases in between. The CDR3: CASSSIPGNQPQHF. The CDR3 region has the DNA TGTGCCAGCAGCTCTATTCCCGGCAATCAGCCCCAGCATTTT.

The chain has TRBV18 and TRBJ2-4; no clear D gene. The CDR3 is 14 residues long. CDR1 and CDR2 from the germline V gene are KGHSH and LQKENI. V gave up 3 bases and J gave up 6 bases, with 12 bases separating them. The CDR3 protein is CASSPPEKTNIQYF. The CDR3 nucleotides are TGTGCCAGCTCACCTCCAGAAAAAACAAACATTCAGTACTTC. Full variable domain (remainder filled in from reference TRBV18 and TRBJ2-4): NAGVMQNPRHLVRRRGQEARLRCSPMKGHSHVYWYRQLPEEGLKFMVYLQKENIIDESGMPKERFSAEFPKEGPSILRIQQVVRGDSAAYFCASSPPEKTNIQYFGAGTRLSVL.

The gene calls are TRBV7-3 and TRBJ2-2; unclear D gene. The length of the CDR3 is 15 residues. Trimming left V 0 bases short and J 1 base short, with 6 bases between. Germline V gene data show CDR1 as SGHTA and CDR2 as FQGTGA. CDR3 sequence: CASSLTRQNTGELFF. CDR3 nucleotides: TGTGCCAGCAGCTTAACCCGACAGAACACCGGGGAGCTGTTTTTT.

This rearrangement joins TRBV28 to TRBJ2-2; D possibly corresponds to TRBD1 (5 bases). Germline-derived CDR1 and CDR2 are MDHEN and SYDVKM. This CDR3 is built from 16 residues. Trimming cost V 2 bases and J 5 bases, with 15 bases left between them. The CDR3 loop reads CASSLNSRVPTGELFF. The CDR3 nucleotides are TGTGCCAGCAGTTTAAACAGCAGGGTACCTACCGGGGAGCTGTTTTTT. Looking up the rest from reference TRBV28 and TRBJ2-2 gives the full variable domain: DVKVTQSSRYLVKRTGEKVFLECVQDMDHENMFWYRQDPGLGLRLIYFSYDVKMKEKGDIPEGYSVSREKKERFSLILESASTNQTSMYLCASSLNSRVPTGELFFGEGSRLTVL.

In DNA form, the CDR3 reads TGTGCCAGCAGCTTAGTTACAGGGGGCGCCGGGGAAAAACTGTTTTTT. This gives the protein CASSLVTGGAGEKLFF. V and J are TRBV7-6 and TRBJ1-4; 9 bases line up with TRBD1. The germline V gene has CDR1 SGHVS and CDR2 FNYEAQ. V lost 1 base to trimming and J lost 8 bases; unmatched junction nucleotides: 8. This CDR3 is 16 amino acids long.

This chain links TRBV18 with TRBJ2-5; D might be TRBD1 (5 bases). Trimming removed 3 bases from V and 5 bases from J, with 19 bases in between. From germline, CDR1 is KGHSH and CDR2 LQKENI. This CDR3 comprises 16 residues. The CDR3 nucleotides are TGTGCCAGCTCACCGGCTTTAGGGGATCCCGGGGAGACCCAGTACTTC. The encoded protein is CASSPALGDPGETQYF. Drawing the rest from reference TRBV18 and TRBJ2-5, the complete variable domain is NAGVMQNPRHLVRRRGQEARLRCSPMKGHSHVYWYRQLPEEGLKFMVYLQKENIIDESGMPKERFSAEFPKEGPSILRIQQVVRGDSAAYFCASSPALGDPGETQYFGPGTRLLVL.

This chain connects TRBV7-8 to TRBJ2-3; a weak D match, TRBD1 (6 bases). V lost 5 bases to trimming and J lost 4 bases, with 16 bases between them. Germline V CDR1 and CDR2: SGHVS, FQNEAQ. The CDR3 runs to 15 residues. The CDR3 is CASSAPTGPADTQYF. The CDR3 region has the DNA TGTGCCAGCAGCGCGCCAACAGGGCCGGCAGATACGCAGTATTTT.

The chain employs TRBV2 and TRBJ2-5; D perhaps matches TRBD1 (6 bases). CDR1 and CDR2 from the germline V gene are SNHLY and FYNNEI. V lost 3 bases to trimming and J lost 4 bases, with 15 bases between them. This CDR3 comprises 15 residues. The CDR3 region has the DNA TGTGCCAGCAGTGACCGAGGGGGTGTGGGAGAGACCCAGTACTTC. Amino acid sequence: CASSDRGGVGETQYF.

V and J are TRBV6-5 and TRBJ2-2, with D unclear. In germline, CDR1 is MNHEY, CDR2 SVGAGI. The CDR3 is 14 residues long. Deletions cut 6 bases from V and 5 bases from J, with 13 bases between. In DNA form, the CDR3 reads TGTGCCAGCAGGGGCCAGCCCGAGACCGGGGAGCTGTTTTTT. Protein: CASRGQPETGELFF.

Comments on this clone: Relative to the germline gene, one junction end is altered; a read error may explain this. The chain combines TRBV24-1 with TRBJ2-1; 7 bases fit TRBD2. The CDR3 contains 16 residues. The V gene's germline CDR1 is KGHDR and CDR2 SFDVKD. The CDR3 sequence: CATNDSGPSSYNEQFF. In DNA, the CDR3 is TGTGCCACCAATGATAGCGGGCCGAGCTCCTACAATGAGCAGTTCTTC.

This chain connects TRBV5-4 to TRBJ2-1, with 9 bases that match TRBD1. The V segment lost 1 base and the J segment 2 bases; nucleotides outside the gene matches: 4. CDR1 is SGHNT, CDR2 YYREEE, per germline (reference sequence). This CDR3 comprises 16 residues. As DNA, the CDR3 is TGTGCCAGCAGCTTGCCCACAGGGGGCCCCTACAATGAGCAGTTCTTC. Residues: CASSLPTGGPYNEQFF. Looking up the rest from reference TRBV5-4 and TRBJ2-1 gives the full variable domain: ETGVTQSPTHLIKTRGQQVTLRCSSQSGHNTVSWYQQALGQGPQFIFQYYREEENGRGNFPPRFSGLQFPNYSSELNVNALELDDSALYLCASSLPTGGPYNEQFFGPGTRLTVL.